These 14 T cell receptor beta chains came from one sample sequenced in a study of blood T cells in healthy people across ages. The authors ran a second PCR of roughly 7 to 11 cycles using a sample-barcoded 5' primer and a J-beta primer mix. TCRdb re-analysed the 5' RACE reads in MiXCR, keeping a single row per CDR3 protein. Seen here are some 750,000 distinct CDR3 sequences, over 20% observed once, and the top ten hold less than 25%. Sequences were obtained from blood. The source of these receptors is a man between 70 and 80 years old in good health.

V is TRBV14 and J is TRBJ1-2, with D unclear. Germline lookup yields CDR1 SGHDN and CDR2 FVKESK. Trimming pared 1 base from V and 8 bases from J, leaving 8 bases between. The CDR3 consists of 12 residues. The CDR3 nucleotides read TGTGCCAGCAGCCAAGGCCGCTGGGGCTACACCTTC. It specifies CASSQGRWGYTF.

This clonotype was seen many times. The chain has TRBV7-9 and TRBJ2-1; D gene unclear. Matching the DNA end better, TRBJ2-5 makes the J call doubtful. Per the germline V gene, CDR1 is SEHNR and CDR2 is FQNEAQ (reference sequence). The CDR3 has 12 amino acids. In nucleotides, the CDR3 is TGTGCCAGCAGCTCGACTCTCCGGACCCAGTACTTC. Its protein is CASSSTLRTQYF.

This clonotype was counted ten times or more. This chain connects TRBV12-3 or TRBV12-4 to TRBJ2-1, with 8 bases identical to TRBD2. V gave up 5 bases and J gave up 4 bases; unmatched junction bases: 7. The CDR3 is made up of 15 amino acids. This chain's CDR3 is CASSLRGGPYNEQFF. In DNA form, the CDR3 reads TGTGCCAGCAGTCTCCGGGGGGGGCCTTACAATGAGCAGTTCTTC.

This clonotype was detected many times. This chain joins TRBV5-1 and TRBJ1-4; 7 positions match TRBD1. Trimming cost V 1 base and J 4 bases; bases outside gene matches: 4. The CDR3 runs 15 residues. The germline CDR1 and CDR2 sequences are SGHRS and YFSETQ. CDR3 nucleotide sequence: TGCGCCAGCAGCTTGTCCGGGGACAGTAATGAAAAACTGTTTTTT. Residues: CASSLSGDSNEKLFF.

This clonotype was picked up many times. This chain uses TRBV30 with TRBJ1-4; D not resolved. This CDR3 comprises 13 residues. V lost 1 base, J lost 8 bases, and 11 bases lay in between. The germline V gene encodes CDR1 GTSNPN and CDR2 SVGIG (reference sequence). This CDR3 reads CAWSGVLGEKLFF. The CDR3 DNA reads as TGTGCCTGGAGTGGGGTCTTAGGGGAAAAACTGTTTTTT. The complete variable domain, with remaining parts taken from reference TRBV30 and TRBJ1-4, reads SQTIHQWPATLVQPVGSPLSLECTVEGTSNPNLYWYRQAAGRGLQLLFYSVGIGQISSEVPQNLSASRPQDRQFILSSKKLLLSDSGFYLCAWSGVLGEKLFFGSGTQLSVL.

V is TRBV2 and J is TRBJ2-5; 10 bases are shared with TRBD1. Germline loops: CDR1 SNHLY, CDR2 FYNNEI. Trimming took 8 bases from V and 6 from J; bases not matched to a gene: 9. The CDR3 contains 14 residues. The CDR3 nucleotides are TGTGCCAGCTTCCGGGACAGGGGAATGCAGACCCAGTACTTC. Amino acids: CASFRDRGMQTQYF.

This clonotype came up a few times. The CDR3 sequence: CASRNPERGGTDTQYF. CDR3 bases: TGTGCCAGCCGAAACCCAGAGCGGGGGGGCACAGATACGCAGTATTTT. The genes are TRBV6-6 and TRBJ2-3; 9 bases agree with TRBD2. The V segment lost 8 bases and the J segment 1 base; nucleotides outside the gene matches: 10. This CDR3 spans 16 amino acids. CDR1 and CDR2 from the germline V gene are MNHNY and SVGAGI (reference sequence).

This clonotype was seen a handful of times. The DNA for the CDR3 is TGTGCCAGCAGCTTATTAGGGGGGGCACACCCGTTCATGAACACTGAAGCTTTCTTT. It specifies CASSLLGGAHPFMNTEAFF. The chain recombines TRBV7-8 with TRBJ1-1; D possibly corresponds to TRBD1 (6 bases). The CDR3 sequence is 19 residues long. The V gene's germline CDR1 is SGHVS and CDR2 FQNEAQ. With 2 bases removed from V and 0 bases from J, the gap between germline ends came to 22 bases.

This clonotype was seen only a few times. V gene TRBV29-1 combines with J gene TRBJ2-4; D gene unclear. Trimming took off 3 bases at V and 0 bases at J, with 6 bases between the two ends. The germline V gene encodes CDR1 SQVTM and CDR2 ANQGSEA. This CDR3 has 13 amino acids. CDR3 residues: CSVEFVAKNIQYF. The CDR3 nucleotides read TGCAGCGTTGAGTTTGTAGCCAAAAACATTCAGTACTTC.

The V gene is TRBV10-1, the J gene TRBJ1-2; D unclear. CDR1 WNHNN and CDR2 SYGVQD come from the germline V gene (reference sequence). The length of the CDR3 is 13 residues. Trimming took 0 bases from V and 4 from J, leaving 6 bases between them. The CDR3 is CASSESEAYGYTF. CDR3 sequence (DNA): TGCGCCAGCAGTGAGTCGGAAGCCTATGGCTACACCTTC.

This chain uses TRBV7-8 with TRBJ1-1, with D uncertain. Trimming stripped 2 bases from V and 3 bases from J, with 10 bases between. Germline CDR1 is SGHVS and CDR2 is FQNEAQ. The CDR3 consists of 14 residues. The CDR3 reads CASSLNPRDTEAFF. For the CDR3, the DNA is TGTGCCAGCAGCTTAAATCCAAGGGACACTGAAGCTTTCTTT.

This clonotype was observed a handful of times. The V gene is TRBV19, the J gene TRBJ2-3; 9 bases align to TRBD2. CDR1 and CDR2 from the germline V gene are LNHDA and SQIVND (reference sequence). The CDR3 contains 15 residues. The V segment lost 3 bases and the J segment 9 bases; nucleotides outside the gene matches: 10. CDR3 protein: CASSMDGSGSPTQYF. CDR3 in DNA: TGTGCCAGTAGTATGGATGGTAGCGGGAGTCCGACGCAGTATTTT.

This clonotype has more than one count but fewer than ten. V gene TRBV5-1 combines with J gene TRBJ2-1; 7 bases match TRBD2. The V segment lost 4 bases and the J segment 8 bases; nucleotides outside the gene matches: 9. The CDR3 extends over 14 amino acids. From germline, CDR1 is SGHRS and CDR2 YFSETQ. The CDR3 is CASSPHLAVDEQFF. In nucleotides, the CDR3 is TGCGCCAGCAGCCCCCATCTAGCGGTCGATGAGCAGTTCTTC.

This chain uses TRBV5-1 with TRBJ2-3; no clear D gene. Between the trimmed V and J ends, which lost 2 bases and 6 bases, there was a span of 19 bases. Germline CDR1 is SGHRS and CDR2 is YFSETQ. The CDR3 extends over 16 amino acids. Here the CDR3 DNA reads TGCGCCAGCAGCTTTGAGGTTAACCCGAACTTGGATACGCAGTATTTT. Protein sequence: CASSFEVNPNLDTQYF.